These T cell receptor beta chains were read from a single sample in a study of blood T cell repertoires in COVID-19. Generated by immunoSEQ multiplex PCR, the TCRdb table keeps only in-frame clones and is missing some. In the table there are 200,000 to 250,000 clones, 84% of which are singletons. Specimen: PBMCs or T cells enriched from blood (not recorded which). These receptors were obtained from a man aged 55-75 years who had recovered from COVID-19. Each CDR3 is given with its conserved first and last residue. The size entry is marked missing in some rows and otherwise reads once, few, many or a size class.

v_call	cdr3_length	j_call	clone_size	cdr3_aa
TRBV12-3/TRBV12-4	12	TRBJ2-7	-	CASSKGGYEQYF
TRBV5-6	16	TRBJ1-6	-	CASSLVGPGGNSPLHF
TRBV4-3	14	TRBJ2-2	-	CASSQDHISGELFF
TRBV30	13	TRBJ2-7	-	CAWSADRGYEQYF
TRBV29-1	12	TRBJ1-3	-	CSAGQTYDTIYF
TRBV28	16	TRBJ1-1	-	CASGETGSKMNTEAFF
TRBV4-3	14	TRBJ1-2	-	CASSPATGGYGYTF
TRBV19	17	TRBJ2-6	once	CASSQPWANSGANVLTF
TRBV19	16	TRBJ1-2	once	CASSTLPGQGDYGYTF
TRBV5-8	14	TRBJ1-1	-	CASSLGGLASKAFF
TRBV23-1	16	TRBJ1-6	-	CASGSETGVPNSPLHF
TRBV10-3	13	TRBJ1-1	-	CAIRGTDYTEAFF
TRBV19	14	TRBJ2-3	-	CASSSLQGSDTQYF
TRBV28	16	TRBJ2-1	-	CASSVLLAGDPNEQFF
TRBV4-1	14	TRBJ1-1	few	CASSQGEGLTEAFF
TRBV7-2	14	TRBJ1-1	-	CASSLRGRNTEAFF
TRBV18	13	TRBJ1-1	-	CASSPAFNQEAFF
TRBV4-2	15	TRBJ1-2	few	CASSQIGQGPYGYTF
TRBV6-5	16	TRBJ1-1	-	CASSYFKTGVDTEAFF
TRBV5-8	14	TRBJ1-5	-	CASSFSTRHQPQHF
TRBV7-2	16	TRBJ2-1	-	CASSPELAGPYNEQFF
TRBV11-2	17	TRBJ2-7	-	CASSLGDRFQPFYEQYF
TRBV7-2	14	TRBJ1-6	once	CASSIGQGGSPLHF
TRBV19	16	TRBJ1-4	few	CASSIDYRQSNEKLFF
TRBV28	16	TRBJ1-6	-	CASSSLRSSYNSPLHF
TRBV6-2/TRBV6-3	15	TRBJ2-3	-	CASSYLGLAGDTQYF
TRBV9	16	TRBJ1-4	-	CASSVGGLATNEKLFF
TRBV7-8	14	TRBJ2-4	-	CASSPQDRGNIQYF
TRBV6-2/TRBV6-3	16	TRBJ2-7	-	CASSRPDFPYSYEQYF
TRBV11-3	16	TRBJ1-1	-	CASSLPLQGTRTEAFF
TRBV12-3/TRBV12-4	11	TRBJ2-2	-	CATTLFGELFF
TRBV27	17	TRBJ1-1	-	CASSLFGRGPMNTEAFF
TRBV5-1	15	TRBJ2-5	-	CASSSRGGFQETQYF
TRBV7-9	18	TRBJ1-3	-	CASSPTGGDLFSGNTIYF
TRBV5-1	13	TRBJ2-7	once	CASATGGGNEQYF
TRBV5-3	17	TRBJ1-1	-	CARSPPARTEKNTEAFF
TRBV5-4	16	TRBJ2-7	-	CASSFAGARDGYEQYF
TRBV6-5	11	TRBJ1-2	once	CATQDFDGYTF
TRBV2	15	TRBJ2-7	once	CASSRGQGVLYEQYF
TRBV9	14	TRBJ1-2	-	CASSVQEYAGGYTF
TRBV19	16	TRBJ2-5	-	CAAAPSGTGAGETQYF
TRBV6-4	14	TRBJ1-2	-	CASSDRTGGCGYTF
TRBV7-2	13	TRBJ2-1	-	CASSLVERNEQFF
TRBV2	15	TRBJ2-2	-	CASITSDGGSGELFF
TRBV27	13	TRBJ2-1	-	CASSLNLGGREFF
TRBV29-1	15	TRBJ2-7	-	CSGLIGQGASYEQYF
TRBV7-9	14	TRBJ2-1	-	CASSVRDSYNEQFF
TRBV6-1	14	TRBJ2-7	-	CASSEAHRSYEQYF
TRBV7-3	16	TRBJ1-3	-	CASSLNGGGSGNTIYF
TRBV18	15	TRBJ2-4	-	CASSPLQGAENIQYF
TRBV11-3	13	TRBJ1-2	-	CASSPTVNYGYTF
TRBV23-1	17	TRBJ1-1	few	CASSQRGFGEANTEAFF
TRBV7-3	13	TRBJ1-1	-	CASSFGEATEAFF
TRBV5-6	16	TRBJ1-1	few	CASRSGTGSGKAEAFF
TRBV10-3	12	TRBJ2-7	-	CATRTGRYEQYF
TRBV5-6	16	TRBJ2-3	-	CASSLPGQGVSDTQYF
TRBV27	16	TRBJ2-7	-	CASSFSRQGATSEQYF
TRBV30	12	TRBJ1-1	-	CAGKRALGEAFF
TRBV5-1	15	TRBJ1-1	-	CASSGGTGEGSEAFF